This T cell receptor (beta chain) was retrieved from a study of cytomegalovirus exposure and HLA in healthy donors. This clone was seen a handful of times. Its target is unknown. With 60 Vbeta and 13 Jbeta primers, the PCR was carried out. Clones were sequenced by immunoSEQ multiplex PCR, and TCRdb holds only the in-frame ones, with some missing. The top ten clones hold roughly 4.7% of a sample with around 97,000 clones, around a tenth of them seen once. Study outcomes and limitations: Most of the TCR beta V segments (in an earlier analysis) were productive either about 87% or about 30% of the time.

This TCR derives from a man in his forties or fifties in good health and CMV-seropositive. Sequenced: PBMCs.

CDR3 region: CASSRGQGSSYEQYF. The CDR3 nucleotides read TGTGCCAGCAGCCGAGGACAGGGGAGCTCCTACGAGCAGTACTTC. The chain recombines TRBV6-6 with TRBJ2-7, with TRBD1 identical over 9 bases. The CDR3 spans 15 residues. The V segment lost 6 bases and the J segment 0 bases; nucleotides outside the gene matches: 6. CDR1 and CDR2 from the germline V gene are MNHNY and SVGAGI (reference sequence).